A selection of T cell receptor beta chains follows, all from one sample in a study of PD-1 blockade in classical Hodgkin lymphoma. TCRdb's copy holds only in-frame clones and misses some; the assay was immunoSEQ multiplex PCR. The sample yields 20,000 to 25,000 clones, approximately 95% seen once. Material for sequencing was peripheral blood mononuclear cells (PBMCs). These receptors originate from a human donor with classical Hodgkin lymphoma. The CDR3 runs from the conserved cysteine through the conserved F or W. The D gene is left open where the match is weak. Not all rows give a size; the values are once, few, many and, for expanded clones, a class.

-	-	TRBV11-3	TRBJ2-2	CASSSSWGTGELFF	TGTGCCAGCAGCAGTAGTTGGGGGACCGGGGAGCTGTTTTTT
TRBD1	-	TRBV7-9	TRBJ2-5	CASSLAGTGQETQYF	TGTGCCAGCAGCTTAGCAGGGACAGGTCAAGAGACCCAGTACTTC
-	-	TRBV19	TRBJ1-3	CASSISQGSGNTIYF	TGTGCCAGTAGTATATCGCAGGGATCTGGAAACACCATATATTTT
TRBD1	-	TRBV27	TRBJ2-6	CASSPSGTGLSGANVLTF	TGTGCCAGCAGTCCTTCCGGGACAGGGTTAAGCGGGGCCAACGTCCTGACTTTC
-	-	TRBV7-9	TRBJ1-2	CASSLGGNYGYTF	TGTGCCAGCAGCTTAGGAGGGAACTATGGCTACACCTTC
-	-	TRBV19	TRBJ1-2	CASSIAAGDYGYTF	TGTGCCAGTAGTATAGCGGCAGGGGACTATGGCTACACCTTC
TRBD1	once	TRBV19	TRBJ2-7	CASSIDGTPNPGQSNYEQYF	TGTGCCAGTAGTATAGATGGAACACCGAATCCGGGACAGAGTAACTACGAGCAGTACTTC
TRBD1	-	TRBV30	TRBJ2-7	CAWSPLNRGEQYF	TGTGCCTGGAGTCCCCTAAACAGGGGCGAGCAGTACTTC
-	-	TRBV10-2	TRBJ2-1	CASSDGGDDEQFF	TGCGCCAGCAGTGATGGGGGAGACGATGAGCAGTTCTTC
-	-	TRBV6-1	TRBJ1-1	CASRVRGPNTEAFF	TGTGCCAGCAGAGTCAGGGGTCCTAACACTGAAGCTTTCTTT
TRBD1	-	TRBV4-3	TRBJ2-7	CASSQEFGTGGGEQYF	TGCGCCAGCAGCCAAGAATTTGGGACAGGGGGCGGCGAGCAGTACTTC
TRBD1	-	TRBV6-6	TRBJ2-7	CASSSDRVNEQYF	TGTGCCAGCAGCTCCGACAGGGTTAACGAGCAGTACTTC
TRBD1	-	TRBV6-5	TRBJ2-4	CASRLTGTKNIQYF	TGTGCCAGCAGATTGACAGGGACCAAAAACATTCAGTACTTC
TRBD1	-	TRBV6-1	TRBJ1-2	CASSRQGKDYGYTF	TGTGCCAGCAGTCGACAGGGTAAAGACTATGGCTACACCTTC
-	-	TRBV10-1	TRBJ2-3	CARRSFASTDTQYF	TGCGCCAGGAGAAGTTTCGCTAGCACAGATACGCAGTATTTT
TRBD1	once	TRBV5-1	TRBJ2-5	CASSRSGGAGETQYF	TGCGCCAGCAGCCGATCAGGGGGCGCGGGGGAGACCCAGTACTTC
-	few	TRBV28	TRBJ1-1	CASSLSGNTEAFF	TGTGCCAGCAGTTTATCTGGGAACACTGAAGCTTTCTTT
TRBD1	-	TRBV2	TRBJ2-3	CAGQGPDTQYF	TGTGCCGGACAGGGTCCAGATACGCAGTATTTT
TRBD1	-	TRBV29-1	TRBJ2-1	CSVELLGPGGPVGEQFF	TGCAGCGTTGAACTACTCGGGCCAGGGGGCCCGGTCGGTGAGCAGTTCTTC
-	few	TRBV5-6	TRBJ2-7	CASSAAFGTNEQYF	TGTGCCAGCAGCGCTGCATTCGGGACAAACGAGCAGTACTTC
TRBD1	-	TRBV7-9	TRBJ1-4	CASSQGQGNEKLFF	TGTGCCAGCAGCCAAGGACAGGGTAACGAAAAACTGTTTTTT
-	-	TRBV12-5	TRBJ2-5	CASAGSSRRGQETQYF	TGTGCTAGTGCCGGTTCCTCACGCAGGGGCCAAGAGACCCAGTACTTC
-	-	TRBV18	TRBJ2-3	CASSPDWVHTQYF	TGTGCCAGCTCACCTGATTGGGTCCATACGCAGTATTTT
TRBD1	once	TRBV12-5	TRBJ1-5	CASGLSPGGLNHPQHF	TGTGCTAGTGGTTTGTCCCCAGGGGGCCTTAATCACCCCCAGCATTTT